Below, 21 T cell receptor beta chains from the same sample are listed, as sequenced in a study of OX40 agonist ivuxolimab in advanced cancers. The table came from immunoSEQ multiplex PCR; TCRdb's copy has only in-frame clones and leaves some out. The data contain tens of thousands of clones, 70% to 90% of them singletons. Sequenced material: CD4+ or CD8+ T cells sorted from blood, taken in a trial of the OX40 agonist ivuxolimab. Source of these receptors: an adult with an advanced solid tumor such as melanoma, head and neck, liver or kidney cancer.

V usage is TRBV7-2 and J usage is TRBJ2-2; D remains unclear. V was cut by 2 bases and J by 4 bases, with 5 bases left in between. Germline V gene sequence: CDR1 SGHTA, CDR2 FQGNSA. The CDR3 is 13 residues long. The CDR3 DNA sequence: TGTGCCAGCAGCTTATTGACCACCGGGGAGCTGTTTTTT. Amino acid sequence: CASSLLTTGELFF.

The chain combines TRBV20-1 with TRBJ1-2; unclear D gene. CDR1 and CDR2 from the germline V gene are DFQATT and SNEGSKA (reference sequence). The CDR3 sequence is 11 residues long. V gave up 4 bases and J gave up 8 bases, with 11 bases separating them. The CDR3 DNA reads as TGCAGTGCTAAACTTGGAGGAGGCTACACCTTC. It translates to CSAKLGGGYTF.

The chain combines TRBV12-2 with TRBJ1-4. TRBV12-2 is a pseudogene segment. The CDR3 is made up of 14 amino acids. CDR3 residues: CASRLAIRREKLFF. Written as DNA, the CDR3 is TGTGCAAGTCGCTTAGCCATCCGGAGGGAAAAACTGTTTTTT.

This rearrangement joins TRBV27 to TRBJ1-4; 8 nucleotides match TRBD1. V gave up 5 bases and J gave up 7 bases; unmatched junction bases: 9. The CDR3 runs 15 residues. Germline V gene sequence: CDR1 MNHEY, CDR2 SMNVEV (reference sequence). CDR3 DNA: TGTGCCAGCAGTCCTAGGACAGGGCTGCGTGAAAAACTGTTTTTT. It is translated as CASSPRTGLREKLFF.

This clone appeared once. The V and J genes are TRBV9 and TRBJ1-2; D is unclear. Germline CDR1 reads SGDLS; CDR2 reads YYNGEE. The CDR3 loop spans 15 amino acids. Trimming took off 5 bases at V and 0 bases at J, with 14 bases between the two ends. The CDR3 DNA follows: TGTGCCAGCAGTCGCGACATGCAATCTAACTATGGCTACACCTTC. Protein: CASSRDMQSNYGYTF.

The V and J genes are TRBV4-3 and TRBJ2-5; 10 positions agree with TRBD1. V trimming: 4 bases; J trimming: 1 base; junction bases outside the gene matches: 0. CDR3 length: 14 residues. From germline, CDR1 is LGHNA and CDR2 YSLEER. Written as DNA, the CDR3 is TGCGCCAGCAGCCGGACAGGGGGCCAAGAGACCCAGTACTTC. It yields the protein CASSRTGGQETQYF.

This rearrangement joins TRBV28 to TRBJ2-3; D not resolved. CDR1 and CDR2 from the germline V gene are MDHEN and SYDVKM. This CDR3 has 12 amino acids. V shed 7 bases and J shed 3 bases, with 8 bases lying between them. Written as DNA, the CDR3 is TGTGCCAGCATGTCGCTGACAGATACGCAGTATTTT. It is translated as CASMSLTDTQYF.

The chain couples TRBV7-2 to TRBJ1-1; TRBD1 might be the D (5 bases). CDR1 is SGHTA, CDR2 FQGNSA, per germline. The ends were cut back, 5 bases at V and 5 bases at J, with 18 bases in the middle. CDR3 size: 15 residues. CDR3 sequence reads: CASSPKTGVGTEAFF. CDR3 sequence (DNA): TGTGCCAGCAGCCCAAAAACGGGGGTGGGAACTGAAGCTTTCTTT.

V usage is TRBV4-3 and J usage is TRBJ2-7; the match to TRBD2 covers 12 bases. The CDR3 has 15 residues. J was trimmed by 7 bases and V by 2 bases; bases with no gene match: 6. Germline V gene lookup returns CDR1 LGHNA and CDR2 YSLEER. Here the CDR3 reads CASSQTTSGGAEQYF. CDR3 bases: TGCGCCAGCAGCCAAACGACTAGCGGGGGAGCAGAGCAGTACTTC.

The chain couples TRBV19 to TRBJ1-1; tentative D call: TRBD1 (5 bases). The CDR3 is made up of 13 amino acids. With 4 bases removed from V and 3 bases from J, the gap between germline ends came to 9 bases. The V gene's germline CDR1 is LNHDA and CDR2 SQIVND (reference sequence). The CDR3 sequence: CASSTGPDTEAFF. In DNA form, the CDR3 reads TGTGCCAGTAGTACGGGACCGGACACTGAAGCTTTCTTT.

This sequence joins TRBV7-9 and TRBJ1-4; tentative D call: TRBD1 (6 bases). Per germline, CDR1 SEHNR and CDR2 FQNEAQ (reference sequence). The CDR3 is 16 amino acids. The V end lost 1 base, the J end lost 3 bases, and 12 bases lay between the germline ends. The CDR3 coding sequence is TGTGCCAGCAGCTTAGAGGGGGTGAGGCCTAATGAAAAACTGTTTTTT. This gives the protein CASSLEGVRPNEKLFF. Filled out from reference TRBV7-9 and TRBJ1-4, the complete variable domain reads DTGVSQNPRHKITKRGQNVTFRCDPISEHNRLYWYRQTLGQGPEFLTYFQNEAQLEKSRLLSDRFSAERPKGSFSTLEIQRTEQGDSAMYLCASSLEGVRPNEKLFFGSGTQLSVL.

V usage is TRBV19 and J usage is TRBJ1-1; D might be TRBD1 (6 bases). Germline-derived CDR1 and CDR2 are LNHDA and SQIVND (reference sequence). V lost 5 bases to trimming and J lost 1 base, with 26 bases between them. This CDR3 spans 19 amino acids. CDR3 sequence: CASSPVDRTALFTNTEAFF. CDR3 nucleotides: TGTGCCAGTAGTCCCGTGGACAGAACAGCCCTATTTACGAACACTGAAGCTTTCTTT.

The genes are TRBV5-1 and TRBJ1-5; possibly TRBD1 for D (5 bases). The germline V gene has CDR1 SGHRS and CDR2 YFSETQ. There are 14 residues in the CDR3. Trimming took off 3 bases at V and 3 bases at J, with 10 bases between the two ends. CDR3 sequence: CASSYDSNNQPQHF. CDR3 sequence (DNA): TGCGCCAGCAGCTATGACAGTAACAATCAGCCCCAGCATTTT.

This chain connects TRBV5-1 to TRBJ1-2; perhaps TRBD1 as D (5 bases). The CDR3 has 13 residues. V shed 4 bases and J shed 7 bases, with 14 bases lying between them. CDR1 and CDR2 (germline): SGHRS, YFSETQ. CDR3 loop: CASSTGGQGGYTF. The CDR3 DNA is TGCGCCAGCAGCACGGGTGGACAAGGTGGCTACACCTTC. The full variable domain, its missing parts supplied by reference TRBV5-1 and TRBJ1-2, is KAGVTQTPRYLIKTRGQQVTLSCSPISGHRSVSWYQQTPGQGLQFLFEYFSETQRNKGNFPGRFSGRQFSNSRSEMNVSTLELGDSALYLCASSTGGQGGYTFGSGTRLTVV.

This sequence joins TRBV11-3 and TRBJ2-2, with TRBD2 matching over 7 bases. CDR1 and CDR2 from the germline V gene are SGHNT and YENEEA. The CDR3 is made up of 14 amino acids. V was pared by 5 bases and J by 6 bases, with 6 bases of the junction left unmatched. The CDR3 spells CASSNRGDAGELFF. CDR3 nucleotide sequence: TGTGCCAGCAGCAACCGGGGGGACGCCGGGGAGCTGTTTTTT.

The chain has TRBV6-1 and TRBJ2-7; 8 bases fit TRBD2. The CDR3 covers 15 residues. Germline V gives CDR1 MNHNS, CDR2 SASEGT. V was clipped by 5 bases and J by 4 bases; unmatched bases: 10. CDR3 loop: CASSQGVRGVYEQYF. CDR3 sequence (DNA): TGTGCCAGCAGTCAAGGGGTGCGGGGGGTTTACGAGCAGTACTTC.

This clone was observed a single time. V is TRBV5-1 and J is TRBJ2-2; 10 bases line up with TRBD2. V was clipped by 0 bases and J by 7 bases; unmatched bases: 3. Germline loops: CDR1 SGHRS, CDR2 YFSETQ. CDR3 size: 15 residues. The CDR3: CASSLVAGGGGELFF. The CDR3 DNA reads as TGCGCCAGCAGCTTGGTAGCGGGAGGCGGCGGGGAGCTGTTTTTT. The full variable domain, rest sourced from reference TRBV5-1 and TRBJ2-2, is KAGVTQTPRYLIKTRGQQVTLSCSPISGHRSVSWYQQTPGQGLQFLFEYFSETQRNKGNFPGRFSGRQFSNSRSEMNVSTLELGDSALYLCASSLVAGGGGELFFGEGSRLTVL.

V usage is TRBV7-2 and J usage is TRBJ2-3, with D tentatively TRBD2 (6 bases). CDR1 is SGHTA and CDR2 is FQGNSA in the germline V gene. The CDR3 is made up of 15 amino acids. V dropped 4 bases and J dropped 1 base, with 12 bases sitting between them. CDR3 bases: TGTGCCAGCAGCTCAACGGGAGATGGCACAGATACGCAGTATTTT. Translating it yields CASSSTGDGTDTQYF.

The chain links TRBV4-3 to TRBJ2-7; weak D call: TRBD1 (5 bases). The CDR3 has 15 amino acids. V was pared by 4 bases and J by 2 bases, with 15 bases between. Germline V lookup: CDR1 LGHNA, CDR2 YSLEER. The CDR3 region is CASSLDRRYTYEQYF. CDR3 DNA sequence: TGCGCCAGCAGCCTCGACAGAAGGTACACCTACGAGCAGTACTTC.

This CDR3 reads CASSKAHRQGNTEAFF. In nucleotides, the CDR3 is TGTGCCAGCAGCAAAGCGCATCGACAGGGTAACACTGAAGCTTTCTTT. The chain is built from TRBV21-1 and TRBJ1-1; the table gives TRBD1 as D, unverified against the DNA. TRBV21-1 is shown as a pseudogene. This CDR3 has 16 residues.

V gene TRBV12-2 combines with J gene TRBJ2-7. TRBV12-2 is listed as a pseudogene. The CDR3 totals 15 residues. CDR3 sequence reads: CASRRHCSLHYEQYF. CDR3 DNA sequence: TGTGCAAGTCGCCGTCATTGCTCCCTACACTACGAGCAGTACTTC.